Shown below are 6 T cell receptor beta chains from a single sample sequenced in a study of shared clonotypes between healthy human individuals. TCRdb keeps only in-frame clones here, not all; method: immunoSEQ multiplex PCR. The data hold fewer than 1.6 million clones, with 98% observed a single time. The sequenced material came from naive CD4+ T cells sorted from blood. Sample subset: CD45RA+ positively selected. All receptors come from a man aged 25-45 years in good health.

This CDR3 reads CASSGGVRSGANVLTF. For the CDR3, the DNA is TGTGCCAGTAGTGGTGGGGTCCGCTCTGGGGCCAACGTCCTGACTTTC. J is TRBJ2-6 and V is TRBV19; D unresolved. Trimming took 5 bases from V and 0 from J, leaving 11 bases between them. Germline lookup yields CDR1 LNHDA and CDR2 SQIVND (reference sequence). The CDR3 is 16 residues long.

V is TRBV6-5 and J is TRBJ2-1, with 7 bases matching TRBD1. The length of the CDR3 is 13 residues. Germline CDR1 is MNHEY and CDR2 is SVGAGI. Trimming at V came to 8 bases and at J to 9 bases, leaving 10 bases not matched to a gene. The CDR3 region is CASSTGTAGEQFF. CDR3 bases: TGTGCCAGCTCCACCGGGACAGCAGGTGAGCAGTTCTTC.

V is TRBV19 and J is TRBJ1-3; D unclear. The germline CDR1 and CDR2 sequences are LNHDA and SQIVND (reference sequence). CDR3 length: 12 residues. V lost 5 bases to trimming and J lost 0 bases, with 2 bases between them. The CDR3 protein is CASSYSGNTIYF. Written as DNA, the CDR3 is TGTGCCAGTAGTTACTCTGGAAACACCATATATTTT.

This clone was counted a single time. The chain combines TRBV4-3 with TRBJ2-1; D is perhaps TRBD1 (5 bases). Looked up from germline, CDR1 is LGHNA and CDR2 is YSLEER. CDR3 size: 18 residues. Trimming cost V 0 bases and J 0 bases, with 15 bases left between them. The CDR3 DNA reads as TGCGCCAGCAGCCAAGAAGAAAGGGGCTTCAGCTCCTACAATGAGCAGTTCTTC. Translated: CASSQEERGFSSYNEQFF.

Of note for this clone: At the DNA level, this CDR3 is encoded by other sequences in the same sample as well. V and J are TRBV5-1 and TRBJ2-3; D is possibly TRBD2 (6 bases). The CDR3 is 15 amino acids. V was trimmed by 0 bases and J by 3 bases, leaving 11 bases between them. The germline CDR1 and CDR2 sequences are SGHRS and YFSETQ. The CDR3 sequence is CASSLGGIGTDTQYF. The CDR3 DNA reads TGCGCCAGCAGCTTGGGCGGGATCGGTACAGATACGCAGTATTTT.

The CDR3 nucleotides are TGTGCCAGCAGCTCACCGGGACTAGCGGGCACCGGGGAGCTGTTTTTT. This codes for CASSSPGLAGTGELFF. This chain links TRBV7-3 with TRBJ2-2; 12 positions agree with TRBD2. From germline, CDR1 is SGHTA and CDR2 FQGTGA. After removal of 4 bases from V and 4 bases from J, the junction contained 4 bases not matched to a gene. CDR3 length: 16 amino acids.